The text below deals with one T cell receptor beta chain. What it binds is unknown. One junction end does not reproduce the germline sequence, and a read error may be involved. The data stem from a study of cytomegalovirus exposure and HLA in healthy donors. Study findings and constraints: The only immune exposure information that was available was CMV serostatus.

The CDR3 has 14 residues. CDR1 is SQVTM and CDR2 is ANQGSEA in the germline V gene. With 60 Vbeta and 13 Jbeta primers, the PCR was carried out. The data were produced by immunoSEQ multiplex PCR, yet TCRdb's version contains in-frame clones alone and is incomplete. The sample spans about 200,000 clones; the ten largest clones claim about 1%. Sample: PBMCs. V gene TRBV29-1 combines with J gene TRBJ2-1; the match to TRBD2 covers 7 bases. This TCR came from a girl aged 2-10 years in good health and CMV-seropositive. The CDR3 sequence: CGVASGGKYNEQFF. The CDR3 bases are TGCGGCGTTGCGTCGGGAGGAAAGTACAATGAGCAGTTCTTC.